Described below is a single TCR beta chain sequence and its context. Its antigen is unidentified. CDR1 SEHNR and CDR2 FQNEAQ come from the germline V gene (reference sequence). The J segment lost 4 bases and the V segment lost 3 bases, leaving 6 bases of the junction unmatched. This CDR3 has 15 residues. The data derive from a study of vaccination effects on CD4 cells after COVID-19. Study-level points and caveats: The study had few convalescent patients and no early post-infection timepoints.

Sequencing used immunoSEQ multiplex PCR; TCRdb keeps in-frame clones, though not all of them. The profile shows 25,000 to 30,000 clones, about 60% of them singletons. When less than 13 days of culture had elapsed, CD4+ T cells were isolated. The sequenced sample was CD4+ T cells from PBMCs cultured without peptide, obtained before COVID-19 vaccination. The V gene is TRBV7-9, the J gene TRBJ1-1, with TRBD1 identical over 9 bases. The source is a human donor who received a COVID-19 vaccine. CDR3 sequence (DNA): TGTGCCAGCAGCTTGGGACAGGGTGAGCGCACTGAAGCTTTCTTT. Translating it yields CASSLGQGERTEAFF.